This T cell receptor (beta chain) came from a study of OX40 agonist ivuxolimab in advanced cancers. Whole-study results and caveats: Expanded peripheral T-cell antigen specificity went undetermined.

This CDR3 spans 17 amino acids. Deletions cut 2 bases from V and 5 bases from J, with 22 bases between. Germline values: CDR1 SGHAT, CDR2 FQNNGV. Method: immunoSEQ multiplex PCR; TCRdb's copy keeps in-frame clones and lacks some. Of fewer than 100,000 clones in the sample, roughly 80% are singletons; the top ten hold approximately 0.44%. As to this clone: Its antigen is undetermined.

This specimen was CD4+ or CD8+ T cells sorted from blood, taken in a trial of the OX40 agonist ivuxolimab. This receptor was taken from an adult with an advanced solid tumor such as melanoma, head and neck, liver or kidney cancer. The chain recombines TRBV11-2 with TRBJ2-7; D not certain. As DNA, the CDR3 is TGTGCCAGCAGCTTACATGGACGGGTCCTTTCCAGGAACGAGCAGTACTTC. Its translation: CASSLHGRVLSRNEQYF.